This entry lists 20 T cell receptor beta chains sequenced from one sample in a study of blood T cell repertoires in COVID-19. Generated by immunoSEQ multiplex PCR, the TCRdb table keeps only in-frame clones and is missing some. The data show some 220,000 clones, 84% seen once. Sequenced: peripheral blood. The receptors shown here come from a man aged 45 to 65 with active or convalescent COVID-19.

The chain links TRBV7-9 to TRBJ2-3; 8 nucleotides line up with TRBD2. The CDR3 runs to 15 residues. From germline, CDR1 is SEHNR and CDR2 FQNEAQ (reference sequence). The ends lost 7 bases at V and 8 bases at J; junction bases unmatched: 14. CDR3 bases: TGTGCCAGCACCCCCCCAGCGGGAGAAGGAGCTACGCAGTATTTT. Translated: CASTPPAGEGATQYF. The whole variable domain, remainder taken from reference TRBV7-9 and TRBJ2-3, is DTGVSQNPRHKITKRGQNVTFRCDPISEHNRLYWYRQTLGQGPEFLTYFQNEAQLEKSRLLSDRFSAERPKGSFSTLEIQRTEQGDSAMYLCASTPPAGEGATQYFGPGTRLTVL.

The chain joins TRBV7-6 to TRBJ2-5; D might be TRBD1 (5 bases). The CDR3 length is 14 residues. Germline loops: CDR1 SGHVS, CDR2 FNYEAQ. V was pared by 2 bases and J by 5 bases, with 12 bases between. CDR3 sequence (DNA): TGTGCCAGCAGCTTAACGCTGGGGCGGGAGACCCAGTACTTC. Translation: CASSLTLGRETQYF.

This rearrangement joins TRBV11-2 to TRBJ2-3; perhaps TRBD2 as D (6 bases). V lost 5 bases and J lost 5, with 11 bases in between. Germline V gives CDR1 SGHAT, CDR2 FQNNGV. This CDR3 has 13 amino acids. The CDR3 bases are TGTGCCAGCAGCGGAGGGAATTTAGATACGCAGTATTTT. Translated: CASSGGNLDTQYF.

J is TRBJ2-1 and V is TRBV7-9; TRBD1 matches 7 bases. The CDR3 spans 14 residues. Per germline, CDR1 SEHNR and CDR2 FQNEAQ (reference sequence). V lost 5 bases to trimming and J lost 9 bases; unmatched junction nucleotides: 10. The CDR3 sequence: CASSKRDRESEQFF. The CDR3 bases are TGTGCCAGCAGCAAAAGAGACAGGGAGTCTGAGCAGTTCTTC. Supplemented by reference TRBV7-9 and TRBJ2-1, the full variable domain reads DTGVSQNPRHKITKRGQNVTFRCDPISEHNRLYWYRQTLGQGPEFLTYFQNEAQLEKSRLLSDRFSAERPKGSFSTLEIQRTEQGDSAMYLCASSKRDRESEQFFGPGTRLTVL.

Only one count was recorded for this clone. V usage is TRBV28 and J usage is TRBJ2-7; D perhaps matches TRBD2 (5 bases). This CDR3 spans 14 amino acids. V was cut by 2 bases and J by 2 bases, with 10 bases left in between. Germline V lookup: CDR1 MDHEN, CDR2 SYDVKM. CDR3 in amino acids: CASSLGQRAYEQYF. The CDR3 DNA sequence: TGTGCCAGCAGTTTAGGGCAGAGGGCCTACGAGCAGTACTTC.

The rearrangement uses TRBV2 and TRBJ1-6; the D is unclear. Germline assignment: CDR1 SNHLY and CDR2 FYNNEI. Deletions cut 2 bases from V and 7 bases from J, with 6 bases between. CDR3 size: 13 residues. This chain's CDR3 is CASSETGNSPLHF. The CDR3 nucleotides read TGTGCCAGCAGTGAAACGGGGAATTCACCCCTCCACTTT.

V gene TRBV9 combines with J gene TRBJ1-2, with D perhaps TRBD1 (5 bases). Trimming cost V 4 bases and J 3 bases, with 13 bases left between them. Germline V lookup: CDR1 SGDLS, CDR2 YYNGEE. This CDR3 has 14 residues. The CDR3 coding sequence is TGTGCCAGCAGCCCAGGGATGGTGGACTATGGCTACACCTTC. This codes for CASSPGMVDYGYTF.

The chain carries TRBV4-1 and TRBJ1-5, with D possibly being TRBD1 (6 bases). There are 15 residues in the CDR3. Trimming cost V 2 bases and J 1 base, with 9 bases left between them. Germline loops: CDR1 MGHRA, CDR2 YSYEKL. The CDR3 reads CASSQMRGSNQPQHF. In nucleotides, the CDR3 is TGCGCCAGCAGCCAAATGAGGGGGAGCAATCAGCCCCAGCATTTT.

V gene TRBV2 combines with J gene TRBJ2-3; the D gene is possibly TRBD2 (5 bases). The CDR3 runs to 12 residues. CDR1 and CDR2 from the germline V gene are SNHLY and FYNNEI. V was shortened by 3 bases and J by 13 bases, with 14 bases between the two germline ends. CDR3 in amino acids: CASSESLAAEYF. The DNA for the CDR3 is TGTGCCAGCAGTGAGAGTCTAGCCGCAGAGTATTTT.

This chain joins TRBV5-6 and TRBJ2-7, with 7 nucleotides matching TRBD1. V was clipped by 3 bases and J by 1 base; unmatched bases: 4. The CDR3 has 14 amino acids. Germline-derived CDR1 and CDR2 are SGHDT and YYEEEE. The CDR3 sequence is CASSSRDRSYEQYV. Here the CDR3 DNA reads TGTGCCAGCAGCTCCCGGGACAGATCCTACGAGCAGTACGTC.

The chain employs TRBV6-5 and TRBJ1-2, with D unclear. This CDR3 contains 13 residues. Trimming cost V 2 bases and J 8 bases, with 12 bases left between them. Germline V gene sequence: CDR1 MNHEY, CDR2 SVGAGI. Here the CDR3 reads CASSYGATGGYTF. For the CDR3, the DNA is TGTGCCAGCAGTTACGGCGCTACCGGGGGCTACACCTTC.

The rearrangement joins TRBV2 to TRBJ1-2; 8 bases agree with TRBD1. This CDR3 is built from 14 residues. Germline V gene data show CDR1 as SNHLY and CDR2 as FYNNEI. V was pared by 5 bases and J by 8 bases, with 10 bases of the junction left unmatched. CDR3 amino acids: CASSYRDRSGGYTF. The CDR3 coding sequence is TGTGCCAGCAGTTATAGGGACAGGTCGGGGGGCTACACCTTC.

The chain combines TRBV10-3 with TRBJ1-4; 7 nucleotides match TRBD1. Looked up from germline, CDR1 is ENHRY and CDR2 is SYGVKD. The ends lost 3 bases at V and 6 bases at J; junction bases unmatched: 4. The CDR3 runs to 14 residues. In DNA form, the CDR3 reads TGTGCCATCAGTGATCCAGGGGGGTATGAAAAACTGTTTTTT. Translated, it gives CAISDPGGYEKLFF.

The CDR3 here is CASSPQQGARQSGYTF. DNA for the CDR3: TGTGCCAGCTCACCGCAACAGGGGGCGCGACAATCAGGCTACACCTTC. The chain uses TRBV18 and TRBJ1-2, with 9 positions matching TRBD1. The CDR3 totals 16 residues. Germline V gene lookup returns CDR1 KGHSH and CDR2 LQKENI. V shed 3 bases and J 8 bases; nucleotides not matched to a gene: 13.

Only a few counts were recorded for this clone. The chain joins TRBV25-1 to TRBJ1-2; weak D call: TRBD1 (5 bases). The V end lost 3 bases, the J end lost 6 bases, and 11 bases lay between the germline ends. The CDR3 has 13 amino acids. CDR1 and CDR2 from the germline V gene are MGHDK and SYGVNS. CDR3 protein: CASSEGGGDGYTF. The CDR3 bases are TGTGCCAGCAGTGAGGGGGGAGGAGATGGCTACACCTTC.

The chain combines TRBV7-9 with TRBJ2-2; D might be TRBD1 (5 bases). CDR3 length: 12 residues. V dropped 3 bases and J dropped 10 bases, with 9 bases sitting between them. Germline V gene sequence: CDR1 SEHNR, CDR2 FQNEAQ (reference sequence). The CDR3 DNA sequence: TGTGCCAGCAGCTTCAGGGTGGCGGAGCTGTTTTTT. The encoded protein is CASSFRVAELFF. The full variable domain, completed using reference TRBV7-9 and TRBJ2-2, is DTGVSQNPRHKITKRGQNVTFRCDPISEHNRLYWYRQTLGQGPEFLTYFQNEAQLEKSRLLSDRFSAERPKGSFSTLEIQRTEQGDSAMYLCASSFRVAELFFGEGSRLTVL.

The J gene is TRBJ2-7, the V gene TRBV18; 7 bases agree with TRBD1. Germline assignment: CDR1 KGHSH and CDR2 LQKENI. The J segment lost 3 bases and the V segment lost 3 bases, leaving 11 bases of the junction unmatched. CDR3 length equals 16 residues. CDR3 coding DNA: TGTGCCAGCTCACCGGATCGACAGGGACCTCTCTACGAGCAGTACTTC. This sequence encodes CASSPDRQGPLYEQYF.

About this clone itself: The same CDR3 can be traced to other DNA sequences in this sample. The chain links TRBV5-1 to TRBJ1-6; 9 bases map to TRBD1. CDR3 length: 16 residues. With 0 bases clipped from V and 4 bases from J, the junction kept 2 bases outside the gene matches. CDR1 is SGHRS and CDR2 is YFSETQ in the germline V gene. The CDR3 here is CASSLGTGDYNSPLHF. DNA of the CDR3: TGCGCCAGCAGCTTGGGGACAGGGGATTATAATTCACCCCTCCACTTT.

The chain uses TRBV9 and TRBJ2-5; 12 bases align to TRBD2. Trimming took 0 bases from V and 10 from J; bases not matched to a gene: 7. The length of the CDR3 is 15 residues. Germline V gene sequence: CDR1 SGDLS, CDR2 YYNGEE. The CDR3: CASSVGASGGADQYF. CDR3 sequence (DNA): TGTGCCAGCAGCGTAGGTGCTAGCGGGGGGGCCGACCAGTACTTC. The entire variable domain, with the rest obtained from reference TRBV9 and TRBJ2-5, is as follows: DSGVTQTPKHLITATGQRVTLRCSPRSGDLSVYWYQQSLDQGLQFLIQYYNGEERAKGNILERFSAQQFPDLHSELNLSSLELGDSALYFCASSVGASGGADQYFGPGTRLLVL.

The rearrangement joins TRBV5-1 to TRBJ2-3; 13 nucleotides align to TRBD2. The germline gives CDR1 SGHRS, CDR2 YFSETQ. The ends lost 4 bases at V and 2 bases at J; junction bases unmatched: 4. The CDR3 runs 16 residues. CDR3 DNA: TGCGCCAGCAGCACGGGACTAGCGGGATTCACAGATACGCAGTATTTT. Translation gives CASSTGLAGFTDTQYF. The full variable domain, completed using reference TRBV5-1 and TRBJ2-3, is KAGVTQTPRYLIKTRGQQVTLSCSPISGHRSVSWYQQTPGQGLQFLFEYFSETQRNKGNFPGRFSGRQFSNSRSEMNVSTLELGDSALYLCASSTGLAGFTDTQYFGPGTRLTVL.